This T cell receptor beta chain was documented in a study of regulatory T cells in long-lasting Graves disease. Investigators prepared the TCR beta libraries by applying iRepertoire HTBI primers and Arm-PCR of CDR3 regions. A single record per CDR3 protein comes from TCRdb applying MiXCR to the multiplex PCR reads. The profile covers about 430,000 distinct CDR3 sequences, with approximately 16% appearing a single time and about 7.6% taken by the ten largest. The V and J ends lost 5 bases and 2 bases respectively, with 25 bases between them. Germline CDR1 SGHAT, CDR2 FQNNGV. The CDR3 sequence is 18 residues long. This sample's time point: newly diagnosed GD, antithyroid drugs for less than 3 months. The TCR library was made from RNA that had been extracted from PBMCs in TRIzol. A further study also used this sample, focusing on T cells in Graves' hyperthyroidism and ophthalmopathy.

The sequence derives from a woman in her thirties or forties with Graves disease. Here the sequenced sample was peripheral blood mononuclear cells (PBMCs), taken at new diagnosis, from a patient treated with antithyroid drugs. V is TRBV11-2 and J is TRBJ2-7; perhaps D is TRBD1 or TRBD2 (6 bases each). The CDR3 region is CASSPISRGRGKAYEQYF. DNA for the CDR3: TGTGCCAGCAGCCCCATAAGCCGGGGGCGGGGAAAAGCCTACGAGCAGTACTTC.